The 9 T cell receptor beta chains given below trace back to one sample, sequenced in a study of T cells in women clearing cervical HPV infection listed by TCRdb under 2018. The library was built by means of the immunoSEQ multiplex PCR assay. Not all clones reach the TCRdb copy of this immuneACCESS table, which keeps in-frame sequences only. Checked studies attribute under half of the gap to unresolved V genes and leave the rest unexplained. The table held for this sample gives more than 20,000 clones. The top ten clonotypes cover less than 6% of the sample. The material sequenced was blood buffy coat. These receptors originate from a woman between 18 and 70 years old with a cervical HPV16 infection that either progressed to CIN3+ or cleared (not recorded which).

On this clone: The read falls 3 residues short of the CDR3 end, and the missing part is taken from the germline J gene. The rearrangement joins TRBV5-1 to TRBJ2-7, with TRBD2 matching 9 bases. Germline V gene data show CDR1 as SGHRS and CDR2 as YFSETQ. Trimming at V came to 3 bases and at J to 5 bases, leaving 9 bases not matched to a gene. The CDR3 runs 15 residues. The covered CDR3 bases are TGCGCCAGCAGCTCTTCTCCGGGACTAGCTAACGAG. This codes for CASSSSPGLANE. The full CDR3 sequence reads CASSSSPGLANEQYF.

Notes on this clone: The read stops 3 residues short of the end of the CDR3; the missing end is completed from the germline J gene. This sequence joins TRBV20-1 and TRBJ1-6; 9 bases are a match to TRBD1. There are 13 residues in the CDR3. V gave up 6 bases and J gave up 7 bases; unmatched junction bases: 4. Germline V gene sequence: CDR1 DFQATT, CDR2 SNEGSKA (reference sequence). CDR3 DNA (partial): TGCAGTGCCTCGACAGGGGGAAATTCACCC. As protein: CSASTGGNSP. The whole CDR3 region reads CSASTGGNSPLHF.

To note about this clone: The read is 3 residues too short to cover the CDR3 end, so that end is filled in from the germline J gene. The chain recombines TRBV28 with TRBJ2-5; TRBD1 matches at 7 bases. V lost 5 bases to trimming and J lost 5 bases; unmatched junction nucleotides: 11. The CDR3 contains 15 residues. Germline V gene lookup returns CDR1 MDHEN and CDR2 SYDVKM. CDR3 DNA (partial): TGTGCCAGCAGTCGACGGACAGGCGGAAGGGAGACC. It encodes CASSRRTGGRET. The CDR3 in its entirety is CASSRRTGGRETQYF.

Concerning this clone itself: The sequenced fragment ends 3 residues before the CDR3 boundary, so the rest is inferred from the germline J gene. The genes are TRBV5-1 and TRBJ2-1; 7 nucleotides match TRBD2. With 4 bases clipped from V and 4 bases from J, the junction kept 11 bases outside the gene matches. CDR3 length equals 16 residues. Germline CDR1 is SGHRS and CDR2 is YFSETQ. The part of the CDR3 DNA that was read is TGCGCCAGCAGCATCTCCGGGACTACACCGTACAATGAG. The encoded protein is CASSISGTTPYNE. The whole CDR3 sequence is CASSISGTTPYNEQFF.

A remark on this clone: The read falls 3 residues short of the CDR3 end, and the missing part is taken from the germline J gene. The chain joins TRBV11-2 to TRBJ2-7; 7 nucleotides line up with TRBD2. The CDR3 has 14 residues. The trim removed 3 bases at V and 3 bases at J, leaving 5 bases unmatched. Germline V CDR1 and CDR2: SGHAT, FQNNGV. CDR3 bases read: TGTGCCAGCAGCTTGCGAGCGGGGAACTACGAG. Translating it yields CASSLRAGNYE. The full-length CDR3 reads as CASSLRAGNYEQYF.

As regards this clone: Read coverage stops 3 residues before the CDR3 terminus; the germline J gene supplies the remainder. This chain links TRBV28 with TRBJ2-7; 7 nucleotides agree with TRBD1. The germline V gene encodes CDR1 MDHEN and CDR2 SYDVKM. The junction had 10 bases not matched to a gene; V was cut back by 5 bases and J by 3 bases. This CDR3 comprises 15 residues. CDR3 region: CASSPNDRVNYEQYF. CDR3 bases read: TGTGCCAGCAGTCCGAACGACAGGGTTAACTACGAG.

As for this clone: The CDR3 end falls 3 residues outside the read, so it is completed with the germline J gene. The chain employs TRBV28 and TRBJ2-7; 9 bases fit TRBD1. CDR1 and CDR2 (germline): MDHEN, SYDVKM. This CDR3 has 15 amino acids. V lost 5 bases, J lost 4 bases, and 9 bases stayed unmatched. This CDR3 reads CASSITGTGNYEQYF. The sequenced part of the CDR3 DNA is TGTGCCAGCAGTATAACCGGGACAGGGAATTACGAG.

CDR3 DNA (partial): TGTGCCAGCAGCTTATACCCGGGGGGATCCTACGAG. This encodes CASSLYPGGSYE. The full CDR3 sequence reads CASSLYPGGSYEQYF. The chain couples TRBV7-3 to TRBJ2-7; 7 bases line up with TRBD2. The CDR3 end is not reached by the read, which stops 3 residues before it; the germline J gene fills it in. Germline V gene sequence: CDR1 SGHTA, CDR2 FQGTGA. The ends lost 2 bases at V and 1 base at J; junction bases unmatched: 5. CDR3 size: 15 residues.

To note about this clone: The read is 3 residues too short to cover the CDR3 end, so that end is filled in from the germline J gene. The chain has TRBV11-2 and TRBJ2-5, with D maybe TRBD2 (7 bases). This CDR3 is 15 amino acids long. Germline-derived CDR1 and CDR2 are SGHAT and FQNNGV. Trimming removed 5 bases at V and 3 bases at J, with 16 bases between. CDR3 bases read: TGTGCCAGCAGCCTTCTCGGGGGGACAAAAGAGACC. This gives the protein CASSLLGGTKET. The complete CDR3 protein is CASSLLGGTKETQYF.